What follows are 9 T cell receptor beta chains derived from one specimen sequenced in a study of blood T cells in healthy people across ages. The use of a sample-barcoded 5' primer and a J-beta primer mix characterized a second PCR of roughly 7 to 11 cycles. One entry per CDR3 protein, called by TCRdb with MiXCR from the 5' RACE reads. Here the sample spans 1.5 million to 2 million distinct CDR3 sequences, about 39% being singletons. The sample taken for sequencing was blood. Receptors originate from a human donor in good health.

The sample holds many counts of this clonotype. The chain couples TRBV6-1 to TRBJ2-5, with TRBD2 matching over 8 bases. The V segment lost 1 base and the J segment 5 bases; nucleotides outside the gene matches: 6. Per germline, CDR1 MNHNS and CDR2 SASEGT. This CDR3 is built from 15 residues. CDR3 in amino acids: CASSEEDGGAETQYF. For the CDR3, the DNA is TGTGCCAGCAGTGAAGAGGACGGGGGGGCCGAGACCCAGTACTTC.

This chain uses TRBV30 with TRBJ2-4; 10 nucleotides align to TRBD1. This CDR3 spans 13 amino acids. Germline V gene sequence: CDR1 GTSNPN, CDR2 SVGIG (reference sequence). V lost 5 bases and J lost 5; bases outside the gene matches: 3. The CDR3 nucleotides read TGTGCCTGGGGCGGGACAGGGGAAAACATTCAGTACTTC. It yields the protein CAWGGTGENIQYF.

The J gene is TRBJ2-4, the V gene TRBV7-9; the D gene is possibly TRBD1 (6 bases). The better agreement between TRBJ2-7 and the DNA end casts doubt on the J call. The CDR3 runs 15 residues. The germline CDR1 and CDR2 sequences are SEHNR and FQNEAQ (reference sequence). The CDR3 nucleotides are TGTGCCAGCAGCTTTCTTTACCGGGACACGGGCGAGCAGTACTTC. This gives the protein CASSFLYRDTGEQYF.

A few counts support this clonotype. The genes are TRBV13 and TRBJ2-7, with TRBD2 identical over 10 bases. The J call is uncertain, as TRBJ2-5 better fits the DNA end. The CDR3 runs to 15 residues. The germline V gene has CDR1 PRHDT and CDR2 FYEKMQ (reference sequence). CDR3 loop: CASSHQRGGLETQYF. The CDR3 DNA follows: TGTGCCAGCAGCCATCAGCGGGGGGGCCTTGAGACCCAGTACTTC.

The chain joins TRBV21-1 to TRBJ2-4; the table's D call, TRBD1, was not checked against the DNA. The J call may be faulty, since TRBJ2-7 better matches the DNA end. TRBV21-1 is annotated as a pseudogene. CDR3 size: 15 residues. CDR3 bases: TGTGCCAGCACCTATCCCTCGGCTACCCCCTACGAGCAGTACTTC. The encoded protein is CASTYPSATPYEQYF.

V gene TRBV6-1 combines with J gene TRBJ2-5; the match to TRBD1 covers 7 bases. Germline V gene data show CDR1 as MNHNS and CDR2 as SASEGT. The CDR3 sequence is 13 residues long. V trimming: 7 bases; J trimming: 4 bases; junction bases outside the gene matches: 6. Here the CDR3 reads CASTRKGAETQYF. In nucleotides, the CDR3 is TGTGCCAGCACCAGAAAGGGGGCAGAGACCCAGTACTTC.

This clonotype has more than one count but fewer than ten. The gene calls are TRBV5-1 and TRBJ2-2; D unclear. This CDR3 has 14 residues. In germline, CDR1 is SGHRS, CDR2 YFSETQ. The ends were cut back, 0 bases at V and 7 bases at J, with 10 bases in the middle. CDR3 bases: TGCGCCAGCAGCTTGGGGGAATTCAACGGGGAGCTGTTTTTT. This gives the protein CASSLGEFNGELFF.

The gene calls are TRBV7-2 and TRBJ2-3; the match to TRBD1 covers 7 bases. The V and J ends lost 5 bases and 4 bases, in that order; junction bases with no gene match: 6. Germline lookup yields CDR1 SGHTA and CDR2 FQGNSA. This CDR3 comprises 14 residues. CDR3 sequence: CASSGRQGADTQYF. CDR3 DNA sequence: TGTGCCAGCAGCGGGCGGCAGGGGGCAGATACGCAGTATTTT.

This chain uses TRBV5-4 with TRBJ1-2; D is possibly TRBD1 (5 bases). Germline CDR1 SGHNT, CDR2 YYREEE (reference sequence). The V and J ends lost 6 bases and 6 bases respectively, with 18 bases between them. The CDR3 spans 14 residues. This CDR3 reads CASTSPGTVDGYTF. In DNA form, the CDR3 reads TGTGCCAGCACCTCGCCAGGGACGGTGGATGGCTACACCTTC.